The 19 T cell receptor beta chains below were found in one sample sequenced in a study of technical replicates of blood from a handful of donors. Sequencing used immunoSEQ multiplex PCR; TCRdb keeps in-frame clones, though not all of them. The data hold around 50,000 clones, with more than 95% observed a single time. Sequencing was done on a sample of T cells isolated from PBMCs. The receptors were gathered from a human donor in good health.

V usage is TRBV28 and J usage is TRBJ2-7, with TRBD2 identical over 7 bases. After removal of 5 bases from V and 0 bases from J, the junction contained 7 bases not matched to a gene. Germline V gene sequence: CDR1 MDHEN, CDR2 SYDVKM. This CDR3 comprises 15 residues. CDR3 loop: CASSPSRGVSYEQYF. As DNA, the CDR3 is TGTGCCAGCAGTCCTTCACGGGGGGTCTCCTACGAGCAGTACTTC.

This rearrangement joins TRBV5-6 to TRBJ2-2; 7 bases match TRBD1. The J segment lost 4 bases and the V segment lost 2 bases, leaving 5 bases of the junction unmatched. Germline V gene lookup returns CDR1 SGHDT and CDR2 YYEEEE. This CDR3 contains 15 residues. The CDR3 coding sequence is TGTGCCAGCAGCTTATTTTACAGGGGCACCGGGGAGCTGTTTTTT. Residues: CASSLFYRGTGELFF. The whole variable domain, filled in from reference TRBV5-6 and TRBJ2-2, reads DAGVTQSPTHLIKTRGQQVTLRCSPKSGHDTVSWYQQALGQGPQFIFQYYEEEERQRGNFPDRFSGHQFPNYSSELNVNALLLGDSALYLCASSLFYRGTGELFFGEGSRLTVL.

This chain connects TRBV5-1 to TRBJ2-7, with 11 bases lining up with TRBD2. The CDR3 is 15 amino acids. J was trimmed by 1 base and V by 4 bases; bases with no gene match: 4. Germline lookup yields CDR1 SGHRS and CDR2 YFSETQ. The CDR3 protein is CASSGGTSGSYEQYF. The CDR3 coding sequence is TGCGCCAGCAGCGGCGGGACTAGCGGATCCTACGAGCAGTACTTC.

J is TRBJ1-1 and V is TRBV5-1; 7 nucleotides match TRBD1. CDR1 SGHRS and CDR2 YFSETQ come from the germline V gene. The CDR3 is made up of 13 amino acids. Trimming took 4 bases from V and 6 from J; bases not matched to a gene: 6. The CDR3, as DNA: TGCGCCAGCAGCACACAGGGGCTGCCTGAAGCTTTCTTT. Amino acids: CASSTQGLPEAFF.

The rearrangement uses TRBV15 and TRBJ2-1; 8 nucleotides match TRBD2. Germline V gene data show CDR1 as LNHNV and CDR2 as YYDKDF (reference sequence). The CDR3 consists of 17 residues. The V and J ends lost 0 bases and 5 bases, in that order; junction bases with no gene match: 9. CDR3 bases: TGTGCCACCAGCAGAGATATCGCGGGAGGCGTCGACAATGAGCAGTTCTTC. It codes for CATSRDIAGGVDNEQFF.

The V call is TRBV7-9, the J call TRBJ1-2; a possible D gene is TRBD1 (6 bases). The V gene's germline CDR1 is SEHNR and CDR2 FQNEAQ (reference sequence). The V end was cut by 1 base, the J end by 6 bases, with 12 bases between. This CDR3 region has 14 residues. This CDR3 reads CASSLVGGLDGYTF. The CDR3 nucleotides are TGTGCCAGCAGCTTAGTTGGGGGCTTAGATGGCTACACCTTC. The full variable domain, its missing parts supplied by reference TRBV7-9 and TRBJ1-2, is DTGVSQNPRHKITKRGQNVTFRCDPISEHNRLYWYRQTLGQGPEFLTYFQNEAQLEKSRLLSDRFSAERPKGSFSTLEIQRTEQGDSAMYLCASSLVGGLDGYTFGSGTRLTVV.

The count of this clone is one. V is TRBV7-9 and J is TRBJ1-1; 7 bases fit TRBD1. Germline V CDR1 and CDR2: SEHNR, FQNEAQ (reference sequence). The length of the CDR3 is 14 residues. V trimming: 1 base; J trimming: 11 bases; junction bases outside the gene matches: 10. CDR3 sequence reads: CASSLGTTGQRAFF. The CDR3 DNA follows: TGTGCCAGCAGCTTAGGTACGACAGGGCAGAGGGCTTTCTTT.

The chain combines TRBV5-1 with TRBJ2-7, with D hard to call. V was shortened by 4 bases and J by 2 bases, with 13 bases between the two germline ends. The germline V gene encodes CDR1 SGHRS and CDR2 YFSETQ. This CDR3 has 14 residues. CDR3 nucleotides: TGCGCCAGCAGCCTGGACGGTCCTCCCTACGAGCAGTACTTC. Translated, it gives CASSLDGPPYEQYF.

The chain joins TRBV9 to TRBJ1-4; tentatively, D is TRBD1 (5 bases). Germline CDR1 reads SGDLS; CDR2 reads YYNGEE. Trimming removed 3 bases at V and 5 bases at J, with 11 bases between. The CDR3 consists of 14 residues. Here the CDR3 DNA reads TGTGCCAGCAGCGCCGACAGTAACAATGAAAAACTGTTTTTT. Residues: CASSADSNNEKLFF.

The rearrangement uses TRBV11-2 and TRBJ2-7; TRBD2 matches 11 bases. CDR3 length: 18 residues. Looked up from germline, CDR1 is SGHAT and CDR2 is FQNNGV. The J segment lost 2 bases and the V segment lost 0 bases, leaving 9 bases of the junction unmatched. The CDR3 DNA follows: TGTGCCAGCAGCTTAGATATGGGACTAGCGGTACTTCCCTACGAGCAGTACTTC. Translating it yields CASSLDMGLAVLPYEQYF. The whole variable domain, filled in from reference TRBV11-2 and TRBJ2-7, reads EAGVAQSPRYKIIEKRQSVAFWCNPISGHATLYWYQQILGQGPKLLIQFQNNGVVDDSQLPKDRFSAERLKGVDSTLKIQPAKLEDSAVYLCASSLDMGLAVLPYEQYFGPGTRLTVT.

V is TRBV6-5 and J is TRBJ1-5; tentative D call: TRBD1 (5 bases). CDR3 length: 15 residues. CDR1 and CDR2 from the germline V gene are MNHEY and SVGAGI. Between the trimmed V and J ends, which lost 0 bases and 6 bases, there was a span of 12 bases. The CDR3, as DNA: TGTGCCAGCAGTTACTCGGGGGGGAAGAGTCAGCCCCAGCATTTT. Amino acid sequence: CASSYSGGKSQPQHF.

This clone was seen a single time. The genes are TRBV5-1 and TRBJ1-1; a weak D match, TRBD1 (5 bases). Germline CDR1 is SGHRS and CDR2 is YFSETQ. Deletions cut 1 base from V and 0 bases from J, with 10 bases between. CDR3 length equals 15 residues. For the CDR3, the DNA is TGCGCCAGCAGCTTGACAGGATACATGAACACTGAAGCTTTCTTT. Encoded protein: CASSLTGYMNTEAFF.

This chain links TRBV14 with TRBJ2-3; no clear D. The ends were cut back, 1 base at V and 3 bases at J, with 5 bases in the middle. The CDR3 length is 13 residues. Germline lookup yields CDR1 SGHDN and CDR2 FVKESK. The CDR3 region has the DNA TGTGCCAGCAGCCAAGTTCTGACAGATACGCAGTATTTT. This encodes CASSQVLTDTQYF.

This clone was counted a few times. This chain joins TRBV4-2 and TRBJ1-2, with 8 nucleotides matching TRBD1. The length of the CDR3 is 14 residues. V gave up 2 bases and J gave up 8 bases; unmatched junction bases: 7. Per germline, CDR1 LGHNA and CDR2 YNFKEQ. The CDR3 region is CASSQYSGGYGYTF. CDR3 nucleotides: TGTGCCAGCAGCCAATATTCAGGGGGCTACGGCTACACCTTC.

The chain carries TRBV6-1 and TRBJ1-2; 7 positions agree with TRBD1. V shed 6 bases, J shed 4 bases, and the junction held 5 bases outside the gene matches. This CDR3 is built from 13 residues. Germline V gene sequence: CDR1 MNHNS, CDR2 SASEGT. CDR3 sequence: CASRSRTGYGYTF. CDR3 sequence (DNA): TGTGCCAGCAGATCTCGGACAGGCTATGGCTACACCTTC.

This chain joins TRBV2 and TRBJ1-3, with 10 positions matching TRBD1. The J segment lost 4 bases and the V segment lost 7 bases, leaving 7 bases of the junction unmatched. Germline-derived CDR1 and CDR2 are SNHLY and FYNNEI. This CDR3 comprises 15 residues. CDR3 amino acids: CASTRQGAPGNTIYF. CDR3 bases: TGTGCCAGCACTAGACAGGGGGCGCCGGGAAACACCATATATTTT. The full variable domain, in which reference TRBV2 and TRBJ1-3 provide the parts outside the CDR3, is EPEVTQTPSHQVTQMGQEVILRCVPISNHLYFYWYRQILGQKVEFLVSFYNNEISEKSEIFDDQFSVERPDGSNFTLKIRSTKLEDSAMYFCASTRQGAPGNTIYFGEGSWLTVV.

This clone appeared once. This chain links TRBV7-8 with TRBJ1-1; D ambiguous. CDR3 length equals 15 residues. Between the trimmed V and J ends, which lost 5 bases and 4 bases, there was a span of 17 bases. Germline V gene sequence: CDR1 SGHVS, CDR2 FQNEAQ. The CDR3 coding sequence is TGTGCCAGCAGCCTAGGATGGGTGGGAGGCACTGAAGCTTTCTTT. It codes for CASSLGWVGGTEAFF.

V gene TRBV4-1 combines with J gene TRBJ1-2; D unresolved. Per germline, CDR1 MGHRA and CDR2 YSYEKL. The V and J ends lost 0 bases and 7 bases respectively, with 12 bases between them. The CDR3 consists of 14 residues. Here the CDR3 DNA reads TGCGCCAGCAGCCAAGATCTCTTTAGCGGTGGCTACACCTTC. Translating it yields CASSQDLFSGGYTF.

V gene TRBV7-2 combines with J gene TRBJ2-5; 11 nucleotides agree with TRBD2. J was trimmed by 4 bases and V by 2 bases; bases with no gene match: 12. Germline lookup yields CDR1 SGHTA and CDR2 FQGNSA. CDR3 length: 18 amino acids. The CDR3, as DNA: TGTGCCAGCAGCTTATCTTCCCAACTAGCGGGAGTGGGAGAGACCCAGTACTTC. Translation gives CASSLSSQLAGVGETQYF.